This T cell receptor beta chain emerged from a study of beta chain features in type 1 diabetes. General study results and limits: These data did not resolve whether HLA type affects TCRB rearrangement. Across all four CD4+ subsets, people with type 1 diabetes showed modestly shorter TCRB CDR3s. The VDJ junctions of type 1 diabetes patients carried fewer insertions and more deletions. TCRB repertoires of naive, central memory and Treg cells appeared more similar among patients than among healthy donors.

The CDR3 has 11 residues. In germline, CDR1 is MDHEN, CDR2 SYDVKM. Sequenced material consisted of expressed TCRB transcripts (all of the isolated RNA was reverse transcribed). Only in-frame clones appear in the TCRdb table, and some are missing; sequencing was by immunoSEQ multiplex PCR. The profile shows roughly 250,000 clones, roughly 20% of them singletons. This clone was detected only a few times. Its target is unknown. The sequencing sample was made of naive CD4+ T cells from blood. The V and J genes are TRBV28 and TRBJ2-7, with D perhaps matching TRBD1 (8 bases). This receptor was identified in a woman between 35 and 50 years old with type 1 diabetes. This chain's CDR3 is CASKLRGQAGV. The DNA of the CDR3 is TGTGCCAGCAAACTTAGGGGACAGGCGGGGGTA.